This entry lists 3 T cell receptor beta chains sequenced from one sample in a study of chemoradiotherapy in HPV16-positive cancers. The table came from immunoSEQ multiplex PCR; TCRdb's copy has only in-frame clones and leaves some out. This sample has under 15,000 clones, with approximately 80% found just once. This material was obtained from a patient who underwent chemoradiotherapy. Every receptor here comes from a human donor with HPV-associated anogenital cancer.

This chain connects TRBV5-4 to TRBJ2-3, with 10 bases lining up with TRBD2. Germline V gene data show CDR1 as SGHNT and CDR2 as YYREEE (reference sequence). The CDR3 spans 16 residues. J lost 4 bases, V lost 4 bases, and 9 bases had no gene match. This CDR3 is CASSSSGGWAADTQYF. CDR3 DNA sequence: TGTGCCAGCAGCAGTAGCGGGGGGTGGGCCGCAGATACGCAGTATTTT. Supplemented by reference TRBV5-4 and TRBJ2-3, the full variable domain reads ETGVTQSPTHLIKTRGQQVTLRCSSQSGHNTVSWYQQALGQGPQFIFQYYREEENGRGNFPPRFSGLQFPNYSSELNVNALELDDSALYLCASSSSGGWAADTQYFGPGTRLTVL.

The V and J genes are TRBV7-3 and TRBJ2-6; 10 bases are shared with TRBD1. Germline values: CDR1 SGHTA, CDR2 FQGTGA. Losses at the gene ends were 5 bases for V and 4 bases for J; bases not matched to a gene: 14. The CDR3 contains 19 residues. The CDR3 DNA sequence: TGTGCCAGCAGCCCCATACCGGGACAGGGGTCTTCCGGGGCCAACGTCCTGACTTTC. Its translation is CASSPIPGQGSSGANVLTF.

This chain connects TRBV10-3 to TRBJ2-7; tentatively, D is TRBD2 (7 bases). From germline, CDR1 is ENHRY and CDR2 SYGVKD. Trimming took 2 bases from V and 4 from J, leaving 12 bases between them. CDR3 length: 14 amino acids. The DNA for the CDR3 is TGTGCCATCAGTGAGGGGGGGGCTCGATACGAGCAGTACTTC. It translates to CAISEGGARYEQYF.